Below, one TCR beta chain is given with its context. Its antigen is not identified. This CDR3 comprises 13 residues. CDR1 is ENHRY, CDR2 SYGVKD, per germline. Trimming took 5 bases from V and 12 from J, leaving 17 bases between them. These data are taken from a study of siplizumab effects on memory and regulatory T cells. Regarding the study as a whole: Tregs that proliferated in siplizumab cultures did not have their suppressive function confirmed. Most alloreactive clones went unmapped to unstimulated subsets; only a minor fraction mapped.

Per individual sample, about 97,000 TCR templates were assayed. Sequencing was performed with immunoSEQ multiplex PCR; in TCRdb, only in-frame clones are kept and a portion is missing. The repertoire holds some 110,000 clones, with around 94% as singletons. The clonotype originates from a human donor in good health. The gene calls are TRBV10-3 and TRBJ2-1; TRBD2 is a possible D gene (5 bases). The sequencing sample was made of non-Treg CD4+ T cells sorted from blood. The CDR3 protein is CAISPDEGLGQFF. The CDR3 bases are TGTGCCATCAGTCCAGATGAGGGCCTCGGGCAGTTCTTC.